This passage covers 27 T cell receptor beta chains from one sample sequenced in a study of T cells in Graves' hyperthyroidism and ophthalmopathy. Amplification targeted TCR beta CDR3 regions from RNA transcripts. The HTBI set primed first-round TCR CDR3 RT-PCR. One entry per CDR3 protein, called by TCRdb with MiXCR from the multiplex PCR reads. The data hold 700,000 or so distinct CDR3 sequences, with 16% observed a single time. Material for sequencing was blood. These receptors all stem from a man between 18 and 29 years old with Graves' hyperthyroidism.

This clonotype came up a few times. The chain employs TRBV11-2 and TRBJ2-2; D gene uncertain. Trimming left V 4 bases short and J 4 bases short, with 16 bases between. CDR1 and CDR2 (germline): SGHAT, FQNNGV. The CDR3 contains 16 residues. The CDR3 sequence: CASSSPLGWPTGELFF. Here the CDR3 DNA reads TGTGCCAGCAGCTCCCCCCTGGGGTGGCCCACCGGGGAGCTGTTTTTT.

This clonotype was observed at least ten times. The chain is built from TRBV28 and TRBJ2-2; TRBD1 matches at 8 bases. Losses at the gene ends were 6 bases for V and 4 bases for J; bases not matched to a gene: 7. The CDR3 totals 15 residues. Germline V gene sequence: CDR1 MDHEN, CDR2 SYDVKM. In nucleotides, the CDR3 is TGTGCCAGCAGAGACAGGGGTCGTCTCACCGGGGAGCTGTTTTTT. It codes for CASRDRGRLTGELFF.

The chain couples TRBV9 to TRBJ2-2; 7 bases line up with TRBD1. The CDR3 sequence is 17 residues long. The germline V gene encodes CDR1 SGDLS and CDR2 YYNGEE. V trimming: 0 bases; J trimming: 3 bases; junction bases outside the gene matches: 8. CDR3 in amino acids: CASSVDGGQADTGELFF. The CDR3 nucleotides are TGTGCCAGCAGCGTAGATGGAGGACAGGCGGACACCGGGGAGCTGTTTTTT.

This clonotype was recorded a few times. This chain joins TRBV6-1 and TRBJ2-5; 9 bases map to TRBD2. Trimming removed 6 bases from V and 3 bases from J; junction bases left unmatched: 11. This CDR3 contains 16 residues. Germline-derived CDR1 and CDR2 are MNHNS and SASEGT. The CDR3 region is CASSPHGGRGEETQYF. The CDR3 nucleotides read TGTGCCAGCAGCCCACATGGCGGGAGGGGAGAAGAGACCCAGTACTTC.

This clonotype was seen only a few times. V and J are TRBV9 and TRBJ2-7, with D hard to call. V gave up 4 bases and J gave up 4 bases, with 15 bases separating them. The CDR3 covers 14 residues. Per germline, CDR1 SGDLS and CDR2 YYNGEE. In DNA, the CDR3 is TGTGCCAGCAGCCTGGGTCCTGAGGATTACGAGCAGTACTTC. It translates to CASSLGPEDYEQYF.

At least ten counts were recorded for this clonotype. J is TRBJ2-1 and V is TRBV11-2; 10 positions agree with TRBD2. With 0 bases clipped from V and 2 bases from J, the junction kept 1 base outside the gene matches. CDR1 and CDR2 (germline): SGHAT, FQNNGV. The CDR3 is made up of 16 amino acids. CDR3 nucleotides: TGTGCCAGCAGCTTAGATCTAGCGGGGGCCTACAATGAGCAGTTCTTC. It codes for CASSLDLAGAYNEQFF. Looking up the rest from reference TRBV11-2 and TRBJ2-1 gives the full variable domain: EAGVAQSPRYKIIEKRQSVAFWCNPISGHATLYWYQQILGQGPKLLIQFQNNGVVDDSQLPKDRFSAERLKGVDSTLKIQPAKLEDSAVYLCASSLDLAGAYNEQFFGPGTRLTVL.

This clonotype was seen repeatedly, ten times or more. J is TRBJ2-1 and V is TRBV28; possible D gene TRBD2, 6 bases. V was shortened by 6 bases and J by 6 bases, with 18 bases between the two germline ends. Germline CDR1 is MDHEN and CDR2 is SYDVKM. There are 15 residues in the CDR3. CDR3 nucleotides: TGTGCCAGCAGATCACCCGGGACTTTGTTCAATGAGCAGTTCTTC. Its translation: CASRSPGTLFNEQFF.

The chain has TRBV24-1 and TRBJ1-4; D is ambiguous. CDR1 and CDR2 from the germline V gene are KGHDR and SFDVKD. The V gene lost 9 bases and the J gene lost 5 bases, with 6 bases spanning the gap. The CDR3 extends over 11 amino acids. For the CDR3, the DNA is TGTGCCACCCCACGGAATGAAAAACTGTTTTTT. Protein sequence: CATPRNEKLFF.

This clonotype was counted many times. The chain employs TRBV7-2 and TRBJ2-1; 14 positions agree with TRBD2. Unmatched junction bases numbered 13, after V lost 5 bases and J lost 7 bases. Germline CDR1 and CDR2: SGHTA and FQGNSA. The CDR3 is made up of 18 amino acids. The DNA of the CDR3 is TGTGCCAGCAGCGGAGACGGGACTAGCGGGAGAGCATTTAATGAGCAGTTCTTC. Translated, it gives CASSGDGTSGRAFNEQFF. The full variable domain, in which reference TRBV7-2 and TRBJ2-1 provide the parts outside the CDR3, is GAGVSQSPSNKVTEKGKDVELRCDPISGHTALYWYRQSLGQGLEFLIYFQGNSAPDKSGLPSDRFSAERTGGSVSTLTIQRTQQEDSAVYLCASSGDGTSGRAFNEQFFGPGTRLTVL.

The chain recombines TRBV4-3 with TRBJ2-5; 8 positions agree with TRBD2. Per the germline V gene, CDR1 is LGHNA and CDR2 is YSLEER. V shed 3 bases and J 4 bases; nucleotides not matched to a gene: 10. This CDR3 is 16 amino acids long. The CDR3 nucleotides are TGCGCCAGCAGCCAGGACAGCGGGAGTGTCGGAGAGACCCAGTACTTC. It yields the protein CASSQDSGSVGETQYF.

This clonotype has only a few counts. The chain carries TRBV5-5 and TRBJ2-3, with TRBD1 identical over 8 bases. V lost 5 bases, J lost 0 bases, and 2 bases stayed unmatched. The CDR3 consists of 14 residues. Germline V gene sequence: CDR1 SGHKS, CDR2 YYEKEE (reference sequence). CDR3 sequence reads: CASRGTGSTDTQYF. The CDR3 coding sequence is TGTGCCAGCAGAGGGACAGGAAGCACAGATACGCAGTATTTT.

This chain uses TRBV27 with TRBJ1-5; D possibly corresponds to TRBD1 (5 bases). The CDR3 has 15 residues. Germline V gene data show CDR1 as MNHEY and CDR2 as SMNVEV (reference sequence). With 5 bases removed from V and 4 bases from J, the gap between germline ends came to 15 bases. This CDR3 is CASSPRGRRNQPQHF. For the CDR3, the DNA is TGTGCCAGCAGTCCTCGGGGGAGGCGAAATCAGCCCCAGCATTTT.

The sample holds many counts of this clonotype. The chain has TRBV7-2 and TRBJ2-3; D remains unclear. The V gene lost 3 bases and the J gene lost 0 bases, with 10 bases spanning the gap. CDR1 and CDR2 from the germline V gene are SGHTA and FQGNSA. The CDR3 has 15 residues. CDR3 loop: CASSFGRQSTDTQYF. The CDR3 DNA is TGTGCCAGCAGCTTCGGCAGGCAAAGCACAGATACGCAGTATTTT.

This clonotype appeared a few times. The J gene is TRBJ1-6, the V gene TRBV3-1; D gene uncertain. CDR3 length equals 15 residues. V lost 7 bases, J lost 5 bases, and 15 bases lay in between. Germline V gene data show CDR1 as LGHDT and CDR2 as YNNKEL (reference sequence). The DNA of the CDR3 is TGTGCCAGCACCTCTCGGGGTTTGGATAATTCACCCCTCCACTTT. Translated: CASTSRGLDNSPLHF. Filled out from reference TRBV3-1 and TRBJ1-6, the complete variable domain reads DTAVSQTPKYLVTQMGNDKSIKCEQNLGHDTMYWYKQDSKKFLKIMFSYNNKELIINETVPNRFSPKSPDKAHLNLHINSLELGDSAVYFCASTSRGLDNSPLHFGNGTRLTVT.

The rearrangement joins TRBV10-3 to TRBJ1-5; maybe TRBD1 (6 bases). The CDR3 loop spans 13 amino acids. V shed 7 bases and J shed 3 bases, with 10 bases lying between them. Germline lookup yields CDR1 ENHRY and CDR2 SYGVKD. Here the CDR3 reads CAIKGGINQPQHF. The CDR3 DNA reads TGTGCCATCAAGGGGGGAATCAATCAGCCCCAGCATTTT.

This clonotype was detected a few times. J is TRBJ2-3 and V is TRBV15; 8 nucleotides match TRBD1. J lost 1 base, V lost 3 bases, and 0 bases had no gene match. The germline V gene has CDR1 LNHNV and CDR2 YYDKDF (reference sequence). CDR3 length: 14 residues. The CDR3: CATSRDRGTDTQYF. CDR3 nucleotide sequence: TGTGCCACCAGCAGGGACAGGGGCACAGATACGCAGTATTTT.

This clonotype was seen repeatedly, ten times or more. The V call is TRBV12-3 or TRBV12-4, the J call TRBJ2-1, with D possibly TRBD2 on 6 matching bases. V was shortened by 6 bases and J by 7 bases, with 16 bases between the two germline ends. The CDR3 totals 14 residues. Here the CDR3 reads CASSYPGGTNEQFF. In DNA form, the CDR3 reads TGTGCCAGCAGCTACCCCGGGGGTACGAATGAGCAGTTCTTC.

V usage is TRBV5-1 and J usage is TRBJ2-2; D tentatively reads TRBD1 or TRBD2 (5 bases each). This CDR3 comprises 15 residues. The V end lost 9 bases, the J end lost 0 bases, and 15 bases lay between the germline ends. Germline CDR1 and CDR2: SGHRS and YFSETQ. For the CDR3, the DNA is TGCGCCATCTCGAAGGGGACCACGAACACCGGGGAGCTGTTTTTT. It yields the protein CAISKGTTNTGELFF.

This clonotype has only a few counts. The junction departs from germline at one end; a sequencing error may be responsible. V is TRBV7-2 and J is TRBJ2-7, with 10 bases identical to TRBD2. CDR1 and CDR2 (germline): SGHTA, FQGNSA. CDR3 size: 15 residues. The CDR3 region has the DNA TGTGCCAGCAGAGCTACACTAGCGGGATCCTCCGAGCAGTACTTC. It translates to CASRATLAGSSEQYF.

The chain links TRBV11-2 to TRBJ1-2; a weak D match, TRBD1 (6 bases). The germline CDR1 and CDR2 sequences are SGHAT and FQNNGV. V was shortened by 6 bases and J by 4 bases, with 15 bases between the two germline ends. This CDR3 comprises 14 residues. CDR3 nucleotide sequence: TGTGCCAGCAGATGGGGGGCTCACGGCTATGGCTACACCTTC. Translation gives CASRWGAHGYGYTF.

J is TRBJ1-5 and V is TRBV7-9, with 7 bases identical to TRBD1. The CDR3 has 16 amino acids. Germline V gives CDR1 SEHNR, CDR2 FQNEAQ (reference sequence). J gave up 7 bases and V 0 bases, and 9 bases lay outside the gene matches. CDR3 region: CASSLATGRLVQPQHF. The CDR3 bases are TGTGCCAGCAGCTTAGCGACAGGGAGATTGGTCCAGCCCCAGCATTTT.

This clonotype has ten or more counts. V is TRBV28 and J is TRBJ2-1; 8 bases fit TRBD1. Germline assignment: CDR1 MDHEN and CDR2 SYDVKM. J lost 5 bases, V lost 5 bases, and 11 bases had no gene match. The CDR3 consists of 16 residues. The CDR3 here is CASSAPGQAINNEQFF. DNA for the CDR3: TGTGCCAGCAGTGCGCCGGGACAGGCTATCAACAATGAGCAGTTCTTC.

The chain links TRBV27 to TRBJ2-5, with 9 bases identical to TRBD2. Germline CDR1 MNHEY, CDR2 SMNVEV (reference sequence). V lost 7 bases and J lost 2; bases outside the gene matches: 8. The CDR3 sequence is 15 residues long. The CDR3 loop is CASTSMTSGQETQYF. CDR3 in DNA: TGTGCCAGCACCTCTATGACTAGCGGACAAGAGACCCAGTACTTC.

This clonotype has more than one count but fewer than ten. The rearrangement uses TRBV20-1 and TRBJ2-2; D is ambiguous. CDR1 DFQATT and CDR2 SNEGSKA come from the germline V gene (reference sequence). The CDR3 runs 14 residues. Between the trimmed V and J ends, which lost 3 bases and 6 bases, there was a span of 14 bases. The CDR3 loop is CSARTNLVAGELFF. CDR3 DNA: TGCAGTGCTAGGACGAACCTGGTCGCCGGGGAGCTGTTTTTT.

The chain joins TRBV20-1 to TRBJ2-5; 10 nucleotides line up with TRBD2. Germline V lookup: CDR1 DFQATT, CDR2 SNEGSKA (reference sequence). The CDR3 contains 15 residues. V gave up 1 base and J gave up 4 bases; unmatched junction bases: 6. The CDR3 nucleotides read TGCAGTGCTAGAGTCCCTAGCGGGAGCCCAGAGACCCAGTACTTC. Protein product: CSARVPSGSPETQYF.

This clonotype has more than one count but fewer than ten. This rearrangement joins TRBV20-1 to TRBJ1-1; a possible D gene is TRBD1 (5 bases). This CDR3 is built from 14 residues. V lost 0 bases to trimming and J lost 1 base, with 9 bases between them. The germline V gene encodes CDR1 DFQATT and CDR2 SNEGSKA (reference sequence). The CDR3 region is CSAREAGGNTEAFF. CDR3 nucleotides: TGCAGTGCTAGAGAGGCGGGGGGGAACACTGAAGCTTTCTTT.

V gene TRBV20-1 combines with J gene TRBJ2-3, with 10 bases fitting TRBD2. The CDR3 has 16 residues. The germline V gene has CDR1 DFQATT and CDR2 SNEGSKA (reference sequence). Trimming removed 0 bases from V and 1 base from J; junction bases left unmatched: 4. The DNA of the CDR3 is TGCAGTGCTAGAGATCCCACTAGCGGGGGCACAGATACGCAGTATTTT. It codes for CSARDPTSGGTDTQYF.